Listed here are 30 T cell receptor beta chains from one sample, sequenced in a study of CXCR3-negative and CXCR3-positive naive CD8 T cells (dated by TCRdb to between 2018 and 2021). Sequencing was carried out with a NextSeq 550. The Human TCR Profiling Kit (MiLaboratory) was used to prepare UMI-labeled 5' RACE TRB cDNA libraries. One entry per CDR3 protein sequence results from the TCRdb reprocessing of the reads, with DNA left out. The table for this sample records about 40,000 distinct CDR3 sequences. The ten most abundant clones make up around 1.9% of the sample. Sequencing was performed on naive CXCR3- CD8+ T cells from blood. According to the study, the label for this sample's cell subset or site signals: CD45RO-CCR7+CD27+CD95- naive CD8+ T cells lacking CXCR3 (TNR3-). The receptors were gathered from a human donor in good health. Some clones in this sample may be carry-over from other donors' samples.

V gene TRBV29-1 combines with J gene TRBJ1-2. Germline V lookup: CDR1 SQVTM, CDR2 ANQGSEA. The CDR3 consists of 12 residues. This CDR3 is CSVEGVDPGYTF.

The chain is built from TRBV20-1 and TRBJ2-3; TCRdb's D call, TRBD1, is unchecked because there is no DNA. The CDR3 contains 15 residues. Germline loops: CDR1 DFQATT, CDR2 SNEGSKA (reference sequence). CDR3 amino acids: CSATPETLSTDTQYF.

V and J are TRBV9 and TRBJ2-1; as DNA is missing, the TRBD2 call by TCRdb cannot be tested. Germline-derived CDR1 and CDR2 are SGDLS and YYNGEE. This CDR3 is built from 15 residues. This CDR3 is CASTPGASSRDEQFF.

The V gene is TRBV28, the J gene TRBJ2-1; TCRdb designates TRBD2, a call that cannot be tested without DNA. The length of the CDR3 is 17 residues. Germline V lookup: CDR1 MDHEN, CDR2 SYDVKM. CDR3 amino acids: CASSPIGTSGGAHEQFF.

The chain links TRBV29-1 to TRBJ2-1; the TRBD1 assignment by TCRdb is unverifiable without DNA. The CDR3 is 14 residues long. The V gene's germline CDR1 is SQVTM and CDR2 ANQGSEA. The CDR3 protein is CSVLVPSSYNEQFF.

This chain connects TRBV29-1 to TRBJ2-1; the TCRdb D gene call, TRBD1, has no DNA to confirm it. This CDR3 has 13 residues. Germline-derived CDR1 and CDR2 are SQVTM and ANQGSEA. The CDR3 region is CSVEDSGGNEQFF.

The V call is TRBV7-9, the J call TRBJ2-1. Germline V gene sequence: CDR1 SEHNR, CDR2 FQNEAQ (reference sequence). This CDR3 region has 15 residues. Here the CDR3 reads CASSLEDLPVNEQFF.

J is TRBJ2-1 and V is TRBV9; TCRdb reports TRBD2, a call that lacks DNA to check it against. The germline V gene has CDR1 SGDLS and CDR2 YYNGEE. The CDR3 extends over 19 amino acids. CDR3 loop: CASSVGPAGGPSSYNEQFF.

CDR3 amino acids: CSAGASGRTDTQYF. The chain links TRBV20-1 to TRBJ2-3; TCRdb outputs TRBD2, but without DNA this stays unchecked. The CDR3 extends over 14 amino acids. CDR1 and CDR2 from the germline V gene are DFQATT and SNEGSKA (reference sequence).

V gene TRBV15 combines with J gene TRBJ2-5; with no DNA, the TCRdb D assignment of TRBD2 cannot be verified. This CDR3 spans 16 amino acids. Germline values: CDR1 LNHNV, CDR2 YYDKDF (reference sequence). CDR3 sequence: CATSSFLAGWIETQYF.

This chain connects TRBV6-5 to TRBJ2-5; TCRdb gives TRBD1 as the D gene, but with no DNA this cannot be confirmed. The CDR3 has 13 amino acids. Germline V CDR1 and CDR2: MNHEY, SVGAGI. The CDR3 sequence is CASSNRGPETQYF.

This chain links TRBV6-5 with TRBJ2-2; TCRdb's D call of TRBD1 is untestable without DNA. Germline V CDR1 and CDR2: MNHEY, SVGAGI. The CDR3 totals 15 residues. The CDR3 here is CASISRGGNTGELFF.

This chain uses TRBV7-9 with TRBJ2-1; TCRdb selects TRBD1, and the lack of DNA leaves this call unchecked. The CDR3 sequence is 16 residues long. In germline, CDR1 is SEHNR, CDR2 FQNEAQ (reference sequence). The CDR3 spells CASSLAGGQPDNEQFF.

CDR3: CASSLEADDYNEQFF. The genes are TRBV7-6 and TRBJ2-1. The CDR3 length is 15 residues. Germline V gives CDR1 SGHVS, CDR2 FNYEAQ. Combining the CDR3 with reference TRBV7-6 and TRBJ2-1 gives the whole variable domain GAGVSQSPRYKVTKRGQDVALRCDPISGHVSLYWYRQALGQGPEFLTYFNYEAQQDKSGLPNDRFSAERPEGSISTLTIQRTEQRDSAMYRCASSLEADDYNEQFFGPGTRLTVL.

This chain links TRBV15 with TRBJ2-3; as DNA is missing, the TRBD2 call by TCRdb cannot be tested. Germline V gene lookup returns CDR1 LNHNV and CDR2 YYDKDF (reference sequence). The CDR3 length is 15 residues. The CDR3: CATSRSGATTDTQYF.

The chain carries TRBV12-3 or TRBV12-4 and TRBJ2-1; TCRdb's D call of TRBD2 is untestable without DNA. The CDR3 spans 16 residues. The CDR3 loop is CASSFFGGFSYNEQFF.

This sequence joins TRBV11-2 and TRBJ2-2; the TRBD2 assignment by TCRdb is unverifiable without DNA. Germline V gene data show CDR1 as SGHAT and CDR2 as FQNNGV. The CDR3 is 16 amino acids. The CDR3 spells CASSSTGGGFGGELFF.

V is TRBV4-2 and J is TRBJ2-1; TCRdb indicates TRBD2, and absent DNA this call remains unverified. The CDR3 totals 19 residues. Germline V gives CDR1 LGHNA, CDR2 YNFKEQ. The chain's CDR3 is CASSQGGGGGLSSYNEQFF.

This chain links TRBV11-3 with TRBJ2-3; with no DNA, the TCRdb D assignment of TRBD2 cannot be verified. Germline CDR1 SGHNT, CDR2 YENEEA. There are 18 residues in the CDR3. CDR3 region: CASSLGLGGDYYTDTQYF. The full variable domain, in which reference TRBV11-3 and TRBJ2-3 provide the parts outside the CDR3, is EAGVVQSPRYKIIEKKQPVAFWCNPISGHNTLYWYLQNLGQGPELLIRYENEEAVDDSQLPKDRFSAERLKGVDSTLKIQPAELGDSAVYLCASSLGLGGDYYTDTQYFGPGTRLTVL.

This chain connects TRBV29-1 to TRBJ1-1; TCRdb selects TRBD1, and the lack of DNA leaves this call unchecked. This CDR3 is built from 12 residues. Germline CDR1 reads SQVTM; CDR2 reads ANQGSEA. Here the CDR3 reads CSGMGQAFAAFF.

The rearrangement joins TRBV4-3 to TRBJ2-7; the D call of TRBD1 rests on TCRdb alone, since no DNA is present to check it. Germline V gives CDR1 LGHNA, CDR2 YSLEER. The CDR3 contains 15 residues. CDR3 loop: CASSQEIAGAYEQYF.

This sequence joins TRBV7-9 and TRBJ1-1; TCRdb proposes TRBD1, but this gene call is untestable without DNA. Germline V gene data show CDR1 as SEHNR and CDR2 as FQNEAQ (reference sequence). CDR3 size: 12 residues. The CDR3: CATKQGSTEAFF.

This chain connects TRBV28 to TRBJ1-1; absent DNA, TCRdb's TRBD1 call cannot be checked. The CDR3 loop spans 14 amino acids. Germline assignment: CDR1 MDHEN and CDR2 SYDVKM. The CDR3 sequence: CASSFVGLNTEAFF.

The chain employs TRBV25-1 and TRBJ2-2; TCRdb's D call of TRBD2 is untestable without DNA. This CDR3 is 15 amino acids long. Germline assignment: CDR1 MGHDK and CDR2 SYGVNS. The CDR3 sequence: CASSSRGGQTGELFF. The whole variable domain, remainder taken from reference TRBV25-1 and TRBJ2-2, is EADIYQTPRYLVIGTGKKITLECSQTMGHDKMYWYQQDPGMELHLIHYSYGVNSTEKGDLSSESTVSRIRTEHFPLTLESARPSHTSQYLCASSSRGGQTGELFFGEGSRLTVL.

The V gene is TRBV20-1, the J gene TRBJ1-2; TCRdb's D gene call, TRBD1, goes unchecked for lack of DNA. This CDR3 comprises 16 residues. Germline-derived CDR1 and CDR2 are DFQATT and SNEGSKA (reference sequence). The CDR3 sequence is CSARDEGSNLFYGYTF.

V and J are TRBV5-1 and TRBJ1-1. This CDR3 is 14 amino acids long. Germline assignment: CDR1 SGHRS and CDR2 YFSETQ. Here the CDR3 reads CASSLADPRGEAFF. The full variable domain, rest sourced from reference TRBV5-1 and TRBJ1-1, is KAGVTQTPRYLIKTRGQQVTLSCSPISGHRSVSWYQQTPGQGLQFLFEYFSETQRNKGNFPGRFSGRQFSNSRSEMNVSTLELGDSALYLCASSLADPRGEAFFGQGTRLTVV.

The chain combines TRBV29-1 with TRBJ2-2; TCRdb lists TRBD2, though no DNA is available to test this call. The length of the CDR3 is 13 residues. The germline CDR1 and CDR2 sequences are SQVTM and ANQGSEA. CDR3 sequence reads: CSAQDSNTGELFF.

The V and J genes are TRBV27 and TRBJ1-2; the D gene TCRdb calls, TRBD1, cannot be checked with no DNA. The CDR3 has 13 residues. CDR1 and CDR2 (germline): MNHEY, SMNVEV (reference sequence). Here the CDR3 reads CASSWTGTDGYTF.

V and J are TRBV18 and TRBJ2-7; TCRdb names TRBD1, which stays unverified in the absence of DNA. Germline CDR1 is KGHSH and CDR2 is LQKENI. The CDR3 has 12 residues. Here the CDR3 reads CASSPSPPEQYF.

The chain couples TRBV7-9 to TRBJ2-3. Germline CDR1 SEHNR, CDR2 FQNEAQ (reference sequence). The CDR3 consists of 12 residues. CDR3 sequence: CASSYGADTQYF.